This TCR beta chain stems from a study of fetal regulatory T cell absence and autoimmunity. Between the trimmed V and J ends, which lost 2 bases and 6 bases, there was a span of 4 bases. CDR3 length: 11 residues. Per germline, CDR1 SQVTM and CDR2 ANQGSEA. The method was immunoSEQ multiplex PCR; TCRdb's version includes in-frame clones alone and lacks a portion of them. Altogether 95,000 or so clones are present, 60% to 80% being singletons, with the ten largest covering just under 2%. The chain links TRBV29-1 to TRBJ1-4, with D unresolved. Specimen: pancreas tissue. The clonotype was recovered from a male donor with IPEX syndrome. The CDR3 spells CSVERYEKLFF. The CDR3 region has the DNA TGCAGCGTTGAACGTTATGAAAAACTGTTTTTT.